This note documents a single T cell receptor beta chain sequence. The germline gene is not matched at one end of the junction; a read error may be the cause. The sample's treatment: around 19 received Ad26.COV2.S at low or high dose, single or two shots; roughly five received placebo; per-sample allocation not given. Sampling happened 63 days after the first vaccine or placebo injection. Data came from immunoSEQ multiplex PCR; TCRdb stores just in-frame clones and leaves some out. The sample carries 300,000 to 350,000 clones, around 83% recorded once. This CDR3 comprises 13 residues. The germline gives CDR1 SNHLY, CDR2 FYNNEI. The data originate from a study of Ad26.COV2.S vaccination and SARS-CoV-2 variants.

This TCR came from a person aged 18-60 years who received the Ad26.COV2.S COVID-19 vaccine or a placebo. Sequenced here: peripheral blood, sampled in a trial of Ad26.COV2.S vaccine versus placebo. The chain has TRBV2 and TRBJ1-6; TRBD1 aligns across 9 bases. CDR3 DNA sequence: TGTGCCGGCAGTGACAGGGGGAATTCACCCCTCCACTTT. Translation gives CAGSDRGNSPLHF.